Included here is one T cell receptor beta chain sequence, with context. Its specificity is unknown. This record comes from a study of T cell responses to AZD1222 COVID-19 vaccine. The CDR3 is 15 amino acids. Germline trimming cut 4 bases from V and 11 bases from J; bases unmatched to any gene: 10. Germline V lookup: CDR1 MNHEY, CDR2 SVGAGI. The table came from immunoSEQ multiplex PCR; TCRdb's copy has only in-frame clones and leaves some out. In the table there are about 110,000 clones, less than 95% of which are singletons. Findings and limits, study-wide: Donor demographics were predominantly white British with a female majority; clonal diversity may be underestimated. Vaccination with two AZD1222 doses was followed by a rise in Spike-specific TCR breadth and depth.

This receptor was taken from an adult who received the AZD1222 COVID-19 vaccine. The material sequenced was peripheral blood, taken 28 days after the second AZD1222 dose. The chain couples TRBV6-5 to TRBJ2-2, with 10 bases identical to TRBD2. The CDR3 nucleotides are TGTGCCAGCAGTTCCCTGGGAAGCGGGGGGGCCGAGCTGTTTTTT. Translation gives CASSSLGSGGAELFF.